The entry below describes one T cell receptor (beta chain). Germline V gives CDR1 LNHDA, CDR2 SQIVND (reference sequence). This CDR3 is built from 19 residues. V lost 3 bases to trimming and J lost 4 bases; unmatched junction nucleotides: 14. This sample is part of a study of blood T cell repertoires in COVID-19. The method was immunoSEQ multiplex PCR; TCRdb's version includes in-frame clones alone and lacks a portion of them. The table includes 75,000 to 100,000 clones, less than 90% detected once. This receptor was taken from a woman at least 80 years old with acute or convalescent COVID-19. The chain links TRBV19 to TRBJ1-5, with 11 bases matching TRBD1. The specimen was peripheral blood. CDR3 amino acids: CASSIHALDRGRGNQPQHF. The CDR3 DNA reads as TGTGCCAGTAGTATCCATGCGCTGGACAGGGGGCGAGGGAATCAGCCCCAGCATTTT. Together with reference TRBV19 and TRBJ1-5, the CDR3 gives the full variable domain: DGGITQSPKYLFRKEGQNVTLSCEQNLNHDAMYWYRQDPGQGLRLIYYSQIVNDFQKGDIAEGYSVSREKKESFPLTVTSAQKNPTAFYLCASSIHALDRGRGNQPQHFGDGTRLSIL.